This T cell receptor (beta chain) is from a study of blood T cell repertoires in COVID-19. This table comes from immunoSEQ multiplex PCR, and its TCRdb copy is limited to in-frame clones, with some not included. The table records over 150,000 clones, 80% to 85% of them present only once. Input material: peripheral blood. This TCR was sampled from a man aged 18 to 30 with active or convalescent COVID-19.

In DNA form, the CDR3 reads TGTGCCACCAGCAGAGGCCGCCTTGGAGGCGACGGCGAGCAGTACTTC. Translating it yields CATSRGRLGGDGEQYF. This chain joins TRBV15 and TRBJ2-7, with a tentative D call TRBD2 (5 bases). The CDR3 is 16 residues long. V gave up 1 base and J gave up 6 bases, with 19 bases separating them. Germline V CDR1 and CDR2: LNHNV, YYDKDF (reference sequence).